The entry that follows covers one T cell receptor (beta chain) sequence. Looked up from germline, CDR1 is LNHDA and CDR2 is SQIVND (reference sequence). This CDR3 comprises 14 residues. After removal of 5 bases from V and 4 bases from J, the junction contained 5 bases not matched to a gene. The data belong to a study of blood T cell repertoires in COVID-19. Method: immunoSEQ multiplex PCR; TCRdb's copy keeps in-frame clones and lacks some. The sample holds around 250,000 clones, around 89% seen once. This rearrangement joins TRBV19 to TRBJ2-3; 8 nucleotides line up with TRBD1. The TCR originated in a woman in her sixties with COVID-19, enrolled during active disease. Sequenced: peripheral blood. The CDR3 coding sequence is TGTGCCAGTAGTCGGGACAGGTACCCAGATACGCAGTATTTT. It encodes CASSRDRYPDTQYF.